This T cell receptor (beta chain) was profiled in a study of T cells in Graves' hyperthyroidism and ophthalmopathy. The hyperthyroidism patients had all been newly diagnosed, and their disease duration was under 2 months. Their ages ranged from 18 to 65 years. From more than 9 ml of fresh peripheral blood, PBMCs were isolated. This clonotype was seen ten or more times. CDR3 length: 19 amino acids. The trim removed 2 bases at V and 3 bases at J, leaving 16 bases unmatched. CDR1 is SEHNR and CDR2 is FQNEAQ in the germline V gene (reference sequence). There were TCR beta CDR3 regions amplified from RNA transcripts. An initial round of RT-PCR targeting the TCR CDR3 relied on the HTBI primer set. TCRdb independently ran MiXCR on the multiplex PCR reads; one entry per CDR3 protein. The table includes around 420,000 distinct CDR3 sequences, approximately 14% detected once.

Sequencing was carried out using blood. The rearrangement joins TRBV7-9 to TRBJ2-7; 10 bases match TRBD2. This clonotype originated in a woman aged 18-35 years with Graves' hyperthyroidism. CDR3 sequence: CASSLLRGTSVTPDYEQYF. CDR3 DNA: TGTGCCAGCAGCTTACTGCGGGGGACTAGCGTCACGCCGGACTACGAGCAGTACTTC.